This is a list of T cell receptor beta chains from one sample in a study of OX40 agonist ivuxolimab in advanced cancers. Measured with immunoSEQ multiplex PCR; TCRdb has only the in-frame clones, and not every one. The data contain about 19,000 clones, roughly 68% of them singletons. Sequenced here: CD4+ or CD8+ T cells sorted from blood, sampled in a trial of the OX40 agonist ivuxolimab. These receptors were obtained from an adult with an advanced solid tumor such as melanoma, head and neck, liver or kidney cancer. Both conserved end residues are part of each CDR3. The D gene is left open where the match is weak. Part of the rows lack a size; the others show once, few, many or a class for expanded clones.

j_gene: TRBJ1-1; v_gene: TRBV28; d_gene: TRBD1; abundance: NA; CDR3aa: CASSLDRDYTEAFF; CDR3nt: TGTGCCAGCAGTTTAGACAGGGACTACACTGAAGCTTTCTTT
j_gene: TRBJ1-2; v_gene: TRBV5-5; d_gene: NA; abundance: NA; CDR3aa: CASSPQRDTYGYTF; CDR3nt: TGTGCCAGCAGCCCCCAACGGGACACCTATGGCTACACCTTC
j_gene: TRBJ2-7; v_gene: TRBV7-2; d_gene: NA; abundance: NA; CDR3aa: CASSLVPSGNEQYF; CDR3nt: TGTGCCAGCAGCTTAGTACCCTCGGGGAACGAGCAGTACTTC
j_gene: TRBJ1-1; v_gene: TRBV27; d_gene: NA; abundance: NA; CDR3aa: CASSLGPGAMNTEAFF; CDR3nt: TGTGCCAGCAGTTTAGGTCCAGGGGCCATGAACACTGAAGCTTTCTTT
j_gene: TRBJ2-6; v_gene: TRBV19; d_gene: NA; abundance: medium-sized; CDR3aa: CASGFDSGANVLTF; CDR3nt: TGTGCCAGTGGATTCGACTCTGGGGCCAACGTCCTGACTTTC
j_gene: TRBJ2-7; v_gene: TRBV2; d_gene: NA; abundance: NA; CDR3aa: CASSDRAQGEQYF; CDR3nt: TGTGCCAGCAGTGACAGGGCCCAGGGTGAGCAGTACTTC
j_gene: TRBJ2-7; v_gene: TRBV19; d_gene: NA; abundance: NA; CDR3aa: CASSIYTGAYEQYF; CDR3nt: TGTGCCAGTAGTATATATACAGGAGCCTACGAGCAGTACTTC
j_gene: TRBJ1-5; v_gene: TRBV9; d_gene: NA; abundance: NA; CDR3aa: CASSLLDQPQHF; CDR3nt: TGTGCCAGCAGCTTGCTAGATCAGCCCCAGCATTTT
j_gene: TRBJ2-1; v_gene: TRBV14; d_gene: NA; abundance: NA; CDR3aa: CASSPQNGGGADEQFF; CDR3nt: TGTGCCAGCAGCCCCCAAAATGGGGGCGGCGCCGATGAGCAGTTCTTC
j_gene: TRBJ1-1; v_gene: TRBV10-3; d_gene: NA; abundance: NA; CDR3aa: CAISDQGSHTEAFF; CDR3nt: TGTGCCATCAGTGATCAGGGTAGCCACACTGAAGCTTTCTTT
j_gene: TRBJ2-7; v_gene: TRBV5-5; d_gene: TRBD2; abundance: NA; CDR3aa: CASSPPWVAGGPGEQYF; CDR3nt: TGTGCCAGCAGCCCACCCTGGGTAGCGGGAGGGCCAGGGGAGCAGTACTTC
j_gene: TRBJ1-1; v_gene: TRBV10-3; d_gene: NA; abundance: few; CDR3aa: CAIADSLYEAFF; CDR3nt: TGTGCCATCGCGGACAGTTTGTATGAAGCTTTCTTT
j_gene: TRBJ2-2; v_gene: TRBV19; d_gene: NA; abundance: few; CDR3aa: CASSPRVTETNTGELFF; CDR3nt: TGTGCCAGTAGCCCTCGTGTGACAGAGACGAACACCGGGGAGCTGTTTTTT
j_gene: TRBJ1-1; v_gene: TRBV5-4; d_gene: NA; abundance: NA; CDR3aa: CASSPSAGTEAFF; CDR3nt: TGTGCCAGCAGCCCGTCGGCAGGCACTGAAGCTTTCTTT
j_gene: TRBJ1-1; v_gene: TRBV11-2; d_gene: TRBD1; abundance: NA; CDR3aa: CASSLRDRGPQAFF; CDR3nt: TGTGCCAGCAGCCTCAGGGACAGGGGGCCGCAAGCTTTCTTT
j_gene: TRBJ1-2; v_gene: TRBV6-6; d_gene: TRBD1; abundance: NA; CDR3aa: CASNPGTEDGYTF; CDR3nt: TGTGCCAGCAACCCCGGGACAGAGGATGGCTACACCTTC
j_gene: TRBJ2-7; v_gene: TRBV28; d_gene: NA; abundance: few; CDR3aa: CASSFLRDRPLEQYF; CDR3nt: TGTGCCAGCAGTTTCCTCCGGGACCGGCCCCTCGAGCAGTACTTC
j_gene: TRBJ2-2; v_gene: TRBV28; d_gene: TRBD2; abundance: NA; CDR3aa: CASSDRDYPGELFF; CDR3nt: TGTGCCAGCAGTGACCGGGACTACCCCGGGGAGCTGTTTTTT
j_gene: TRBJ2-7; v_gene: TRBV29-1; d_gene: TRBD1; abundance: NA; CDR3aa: CSVEDRGSYEQYF; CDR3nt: TGCAGCGTCGAGGACAGGGGCTCCTACGAGCAGTACTTC
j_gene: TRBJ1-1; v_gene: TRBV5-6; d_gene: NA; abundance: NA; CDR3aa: CASSLLLDEAFF; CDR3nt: TGTGCCAGCAGCTTGTTGTTAGATGAAGCTTTCTTT
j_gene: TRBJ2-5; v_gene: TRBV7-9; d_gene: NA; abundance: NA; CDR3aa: CASSQAGQKETQYF; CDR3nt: TGTGCCAGCAGCCAGGCGGGACAAAAGGAGACCCAGTACTTC
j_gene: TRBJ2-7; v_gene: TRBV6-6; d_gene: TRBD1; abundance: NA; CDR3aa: CASTLAGGFYEQYF; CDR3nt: TGTGCCAGCACCCTGGCAGGGGGCTTCTACGAGCAGTACTTC
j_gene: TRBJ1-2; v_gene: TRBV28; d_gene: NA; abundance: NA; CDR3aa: CASSFSRRGYTF; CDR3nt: TGTGCCAGCAGTTTCTCGAGGCGAGGCTACACCTTC
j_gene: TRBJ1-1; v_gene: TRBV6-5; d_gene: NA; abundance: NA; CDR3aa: CASSKGLTAFF; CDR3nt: TGTGCCAGCAGTAAGGGACTTACAGCTTTCTTT
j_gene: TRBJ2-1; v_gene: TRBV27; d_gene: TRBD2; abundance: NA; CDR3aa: CASSFASGTYNEQFF; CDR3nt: TGTGCCAGCAGTTTCGCTAGCGGGACCTACAATGAGCAGTTCTTC
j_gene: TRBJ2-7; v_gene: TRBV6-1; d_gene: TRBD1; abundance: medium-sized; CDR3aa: CASSGLDRGRHEQYF; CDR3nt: TGTGCCAGCAGTGGGCTCGACAGGGGGCGCCACGAGCAGTACTTC
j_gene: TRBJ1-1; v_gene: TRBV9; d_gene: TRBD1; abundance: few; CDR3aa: CASSPWTGITEAFF; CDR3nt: TGTGCCAGCAGCCCCTGGACAGGGATCACTGAAGCTTTCTTT
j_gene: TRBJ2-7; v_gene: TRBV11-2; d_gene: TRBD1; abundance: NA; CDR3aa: CASSFSLDRDSYEQYF; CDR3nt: TGTGCCAGCAGCTTTAGTCTGGACAGGGACTCCTACGAGCAGTACTTC
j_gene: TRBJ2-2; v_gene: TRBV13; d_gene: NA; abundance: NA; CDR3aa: CASSLVGGLGTGELFF; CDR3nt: TGTGCCAGCAGCTTAGTTGGAGGCCTGGGCACCGGGGAGCTGTTTTTT
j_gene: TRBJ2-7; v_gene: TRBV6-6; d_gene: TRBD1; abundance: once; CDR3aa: CASSFFGTGSNEQYF; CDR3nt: TGTGCCAGCAGTTTCTTTGGGACAGGGAGTAACGAGCAGTACTTC
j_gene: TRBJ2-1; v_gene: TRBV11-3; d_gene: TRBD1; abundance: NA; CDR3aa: CASSARQGTNEQFF; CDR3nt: TGTGCCAGCAGCGCCCGACAGGGTACAAATGAGCAGTTCTTC
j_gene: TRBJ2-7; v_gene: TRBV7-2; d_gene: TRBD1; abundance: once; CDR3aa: CASSLLSGGDEQYF; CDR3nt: TGTGCCAGCAGCTTATTGTCAGGGGGTGATGAGCAGTACTTC
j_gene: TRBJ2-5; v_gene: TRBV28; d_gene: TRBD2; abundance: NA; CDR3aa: CASSFGTGTSWGKGETQYF; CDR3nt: TGTGCCAGCAGTTTTGGAACCGGGACTAGTTGGGGGAAGGGGGAGACCCAGTACTTC
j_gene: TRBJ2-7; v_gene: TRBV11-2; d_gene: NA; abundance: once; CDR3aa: CASSSQGLSYEQYF; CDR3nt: TGTGCCAGCAGCTCCCAGGGGCTCTCCTACGAGCAGTACTTC
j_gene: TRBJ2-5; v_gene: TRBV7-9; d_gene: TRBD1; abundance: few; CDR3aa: CASSLGGGYSLETQYF; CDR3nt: TGTGCCAGCAGCTTAGGAGGGGGCTATAGTCTAGAGACCCAGTACTTC
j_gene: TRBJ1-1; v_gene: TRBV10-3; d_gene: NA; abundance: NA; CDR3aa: CATSLDPATEAFF; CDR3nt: TGTGCCACCTCCCTGGACCCGGCGACTGAAGCTTTCTTT
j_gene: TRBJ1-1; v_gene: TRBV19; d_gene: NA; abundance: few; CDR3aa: CASSMGAEAFF; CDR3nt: TGTGCCAGTAGTATGGGGGCTGAAGCTTTCTTT
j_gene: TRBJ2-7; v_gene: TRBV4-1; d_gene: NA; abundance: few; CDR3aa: CASSQGDRPAYEQYF; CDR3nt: TGCGCCAGCAGCCAAGGAGACAGGCCAGCCTACGAGCAGTACTTC
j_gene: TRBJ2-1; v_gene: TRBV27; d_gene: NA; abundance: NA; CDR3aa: CASSPRALSSYNEQFF; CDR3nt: TGTGCCAGCAGTCCCCGGGCCCTGAGCTCCTACAATGAGCAGTTCTTC
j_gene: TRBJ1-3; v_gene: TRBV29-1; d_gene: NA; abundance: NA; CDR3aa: CSVNGEDSIGNTIYF; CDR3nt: TGCAGCGTGAATGGGGAGGACTCCATTGGAAACACCATATATTTT
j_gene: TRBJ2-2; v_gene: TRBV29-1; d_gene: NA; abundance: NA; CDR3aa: CSVLFSGTVPNTGELFF; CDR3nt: TGCAGCGTCCTTTTTTCCGGGACCGTACCGAACACCGGGGAGCTGTTTTTT
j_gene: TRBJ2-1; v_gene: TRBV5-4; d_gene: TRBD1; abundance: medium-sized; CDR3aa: CASRATGVSYNEQFF; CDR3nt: TGTGCCAGCAGAGCGACAGGGGTGTCCTACAATGAGCAGTTCTTC